A selection of T cell receptor beta chains follows, all from one sample in a study of shared clonotypes between healthy human individuals. Repertoires were generated with immunoSEQ multiplex PCR, while TCRdb's copy carries only in-frame clones and drops some. Of approximately 1.5 million clones in the sample, about 98.5% are singletons; the top ten hold over 0.3%. Sequences were obtained from naive CD4+ T cells sorted from blood. The receptors derive from a man between 25 and 39 years old in good health. The CDR3 runs from the conserved cysteine through the conserved F or W. A D gene is named only where the DNA matches it firmly. A row's size may be missing; if present it is once, few, many or a size class.

clone_size	d_call	v_call	j_call	cdr3_aa	cdr3_nt
-	-	TRBV18	TRBJ2-7	CASSPPKFYEQYF	TGTGCCAGCTCACCACCGAAGTTCTACGAGCAGTACTTC
-	-	TRBV27	TRBJ2-7	CASYLQGGKRTYEQYF	TGTGCCAGCTATTTACAAGGGGGGAAGAGAACCTACGAGCAGTACTTC
-	TRBD2	TRBV5-1	TRBJ2-7	CASSSEIAGGGLYEQYF	TGCGCCAGCAGCTCCGAGATAGCGGGAGGGGGACTCTACGAGCAGTACTTC
-	-	TRBV18	TRBJ1-1	CASSPGQVPVGTEAFF	TGTGCCAGCTCACCGGGGCAGGTCCCGGTGGGCACTGAAGCTTTCTTT
-	-	TRBV5-1	TRBJ2-5	CASMEREETQYF	TGCGCCAGCATGGAACGTGAAGAGACCCAGTACTTC
-	-	TRBV6-6	TRBJ1-1	CASAPPVNTEAFF	TGTGCCTCAGCACCTCCCGTGAACACTGAAGCTTTCTTT
-	TRBD1	TRBV28	TRBJ1-5	CASSLVRGRQPQHF	TGTGCCAGCAGTTTGGTCAGGGGGCGACAGCCCCAGCATTTT
-	TRBD2	TRBV29-1	TRBJ2-3	CSVRIGTSGDTQYF	TGCAGCGTGAGAATCGGGACTAGCGGAGATACGCAGTATTTT
-	TRBD2	TRBV2	TRBJ2-2	CASSPHSGINTGELFF	TGTGCCAGCAGCCCGCACAGCGGGATTAACACCGGGGAGCTGTTTTTT
once	-	TRBV11-2	TRBJ1-1	CASSSRRKVNTEAFF	TGTGCCAGCAGCTCCCGCCGGAAAGTGAACACTGAAGCTTTCTTT
-	TRBD1	TRBV18	TRBJ1-5	CASSPGTGDQPQHF	TGTGCCAGCTCACCAGGGACAGGGGACCAGCCCCAGCATTTT
-	-	TRBV28	TRBJ2-1	CGSRWGRDNEQFF	TGTGGCTCCAGGTGGGGGAGAGACAATGAGCAGTTCTTC
-	-	TRBV7-2	TRBJ1-1	CASSLSWGNTEAFF	TGTGCCAGCAGCCTATCGTGGGGGAACACTGAAGCTTTCTTT
-	-	TRBV2	TRBJ2-2	CASSEVQGTTGELFF	TGTGCCAGCAGTGAAGTTCAGGGAACCACCGGGGAGCTGTTTTTT
-	-	TRBV29-1	TRBJ2-1	CSVEDRRVFVDEQFF	TGCAGCGTTGAAGATCGCCGGGTATTTGTGGATGAGCAGTTCTTC
-	-	TRBV10-3	TRBJ2-1	CAISAPSGHEQFF	TGTGCCATCAGTGCCCCCTCGGGCCATGAGCAGTTCTTC
-	-	TRBV27	TRBJ2-1	CASSPVADRSYNEQFF	TGTGCCAGCAGTCCCGTAGCGGACCGCTCCTACAATGAGCAGTTCTTC
-	TRBD1	TRBV10-3	TRBJ1-2	CAISEPRTGGYGYTF	TGTGCCATCAGTGAGCCTAGGACAGGGGGCTATGGCTACACCTTC
-	-	TRBV15	TRBJ1-3	CATSRDLDRAGNTIYF	TGTGCCACCAGCAGAGACTTGGACAGAGCTGGAAACACCATATATTTT
-	-	TRBV14	TRBJ2-1	CASSQDLRSSMVFF	TGTGCCAGCAGCCAAGATTTGAGGAGTAGCATGGTGTTCTTC
-	TRBD2	TRBV11-2	TRBJ2-7	CASSRSRTSGSDEQYF	TGTGCCAGCAGTCGTTCCCGGACTAGCGGGAGTGACGAGCAGTACTTC
-	-	TRBV29-1	TRBJ2-1	CSTWEWSYNEQFF	TGCAGCACGTGGGAGTGGTCTTACAATGAGCAGTTCTTC
-	TRBD1	TRBV5-4	TRBJ2-1	CASSLGTGRDNEQFF	TGTGCCAGCAGCTTGGGGACAGGGCGTGACAATGAGCAGTTCTTC
-	-	TRBV5-1	TRBJ2-3	CASSLGGDTQYF	TGCGCCAGCAGCTTGGGGGGTGATACGCAGTATTTT
-	-	TRBV28	TRBJ1-1	CASVQQNTEAFF	TGTGCCAGCGTTCAGCAGAACACTGAAGCTTTCTTT
-	-	TRBV5-8	TRBJ1-4	CASSPARLQGTNEKLFF	TGTGCCAGCAGCCCGGCCCGCCTACAGGGAACTAATGAAAAACTGTTTTTT
-	-	TRBV29-1	TRBJ2-5	CSVDRGWEETQYF	TGCAGCGTTGATCGGGGCTGGGAAGAGACCCAGTACTTC
-	TRBD1	TRBV19	TRBJ1-1	CASSRTGMNTEAFF	TGTGCCAGTAGTCGGACAGGGATGAACACTGAAGCTTTCTTT
-	TRBD1	TRBV7-9	TRBJ2-7	CASSKRQGAEGEQYF	TGTGCCAGCAGCAAGCGACAGGGGGCTGAGGGCGAGCAGTACTTC
-	-	TRBV21-1	TRBJ1-5	CASSSPGLRDQPQHF	TGTGCCAGCAGCAGTCCGGGGCTGAGGGATCAGCCCCAGCATTTT
-	TRBD1	TRBV5-1	TRBJ2-5	CASSQDRGLTETQYF	TGCGCCAGCAGCCAAGACAGGGGTCTTACGGAGACCCAGTACTTC
-	-	TRBV7-2	TRBJ2-1	CASSLTGRSSYNEQFF	TGTGCCAGCAGCTTAACCGGACGGAGCAGTTACAATGAGCAGTTCTTC
-	TRBD1	TRBV5-5	TRBJ2-2	CASSLRTGPVTGELFF	TGTGCCAGCAGCCTACGGACAGGGCCGGTCACCGGGGAGCTGTTTTTT